This record covers a single T cell receptor beta chain. Its antigen is undetermined. The data belong to a study of T cell repertoires in cytomegalovirus infection. Study-level background: Matching HLA type and CMV infection were both indicated by public TCR beta signatures.

V lost 3 bases to trimming and J lost 10 bases, with 10 bases between them. This CDR3 has 13 residues. The germline CDR1 and CDR2 sequences are MGHDK and SYGVNS. TCRdb analysed the reads with MiXCR anew, one entry per CDR3 protein. The sample lists some 800,000 distinct CDR3 sequences; roughly 29% were seen once. The rearrangement joins TRBV25-1 to TRBJ1-6, with unresolved D. The clonotype was recovered from a human donor in good health (CMV status not recorded). Some clones in this sample may be carry-over from other donors' samples. The specimen comprised cultured CD8+ T cells from PBMCs, sampled from culture after CMV antigen stimulation. In nucleotides, the CDR3 is TGTGCCAGCAGTGATATAAGAAGGTCACCCCTCCACTTT. This codes for CASSDIRRSPLHF.